The clone carrying this T cell receptor (beta chain) was observed a handful of times. Its antigen is not known. Sequencing of the DNA from cultured CD4+ T cells was carried out with the Oncomine TCR Beta short-read assay. From cultured CD4+ T cells, genomic DNA was extracted. One entry per CDR3 protein, called by TCRdb with MiXCR from the PCR reads. The sample lists around 11,000 distinct CDR3 sequences, roughly two fifths occurring once. This sample stems from a study of vaccination and CD4 T cells after COVID-19. Study information: Stimuli were overlapping spike peptide pools of SARS-CoV-2 and three common cold coronaviruses (HCoV-NL63, HCoV-OC43, HCoV-229E).

Regarding treatment: roughly 11-day PBMC culture with coronavirus spike peptide pools or control peptides (ViraFEST assay). The CDR3 loop spans 13 amino acids. CDR1 is SEHNR, CDR2 FQNEAQ, per germline (reference sequence). V was pared by 3 bases and J by 3 bases, with 6 bases between. The material sequenced was CD4+ T cells from blood, cultured in vitro. The clonotype was recovered from a human donor who had recovered from COVID-19. J is TRBJ1-5 and V is TRBV7-9; no clear D. CDR3 nucleotide sequence: TGTGCCAGCAGCTTCAGTAACAATCAGCCCCAGCATTTT. It specifies CASSFSNNQPQHF.